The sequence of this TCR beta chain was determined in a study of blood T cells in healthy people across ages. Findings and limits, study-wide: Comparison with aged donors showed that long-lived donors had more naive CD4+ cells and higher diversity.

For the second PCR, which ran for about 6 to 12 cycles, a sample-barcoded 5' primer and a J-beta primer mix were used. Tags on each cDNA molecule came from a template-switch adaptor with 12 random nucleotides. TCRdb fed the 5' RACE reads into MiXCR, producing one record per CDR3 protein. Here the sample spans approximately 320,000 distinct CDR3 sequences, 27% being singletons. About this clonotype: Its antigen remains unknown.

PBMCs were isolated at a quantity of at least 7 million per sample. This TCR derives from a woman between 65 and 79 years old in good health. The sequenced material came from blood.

As DNA, the CDR3 is TGTGCCAGCAGACTCAATAATCAAGGCTACACCTTC. As protein: CASRLNNQGYTF. V and J are TRBV28 and TRBJ1-2; D remains ambiguous. This CDR3 has 12 residues. Germline assignment: CDR1 MDHEN and CDR2 SYDVKM. With 6 bases removed from V and 8 bases from J, the gap between germline ends came to 13 bases.